This T cell receptor (beta chain) was obtained from a study of cytomegalovirus exposure and HLA in healthy donors. Whole-study context: HLA-typed donors were the source of about 85 million unique TCRs, which an early data release held.

Germline values: CDR1 SGHNT, CDR2 YYREEE (reference sequence). The CDR3 sequence is 15 residues long. V was trimmed by 0 bases and J by 4 bases, leaving 13 bases between them. About this clone: The antigen is unknown.

Regarding the study as a whole: Some V segments could not be told apart, so they were left out, TRBV6-2 and TRBV6-3 among them. HLA alleles were associated with fewer than 20,000 TCR beta sequences in a later analysis at 0.05 false discovery rate.

13 Jbeta primers and 60 Vbeta primers were used for the PCR. How the authors handled the data: Per a later analysis, the number of unique TCR beta chains was approximately 80 million, of which roughly 11 million were shared. The protocol was immunoSEQ multiplex PCR, while the TCRdb copy is restricted to in-frame clones and leaves out a portion. V, J and clone size are taken as reported in that table, and D and trimming were inferred from the DNA itself. The table lists some 130,000 clones, approximately 80% of them singletons, with about 2.6% in the top ten. The sequence came from a man aged 25-45 years in good health and CMV-seronegative. V is TRBV5-4 and J is TRBJ1-2, with D tentatively TRBD1 (5 bases). The sequenced sample consisted of PBMCs. In DNA, the CDR3 is TGTGCCAGCAGCTTGGGGGGAGGGGATTTCTATGGCTACACCTTC. Protein: CASSLGGGDFYGYTF. Full variable domain (outside the CDR3, taken from reference TRBV5-4 and TRBJ1-2): ETGVTQSPTHLIKTRGQQVTLRCSSQSGHNTVSWYQQALGQGPQFIFQYYREEENGRGNFPPRFSGLQFPNYSSELNVNALELDDSALYLCASSLGGGDFYGYTFGSGTRLTVV.